The 23 T cell receptor beta chains below were found in one sample sequenced in a study of T and B cells in COVID-19 patients. Blood genomic DNA input for TRB amplification was roughly 250-500 ng. Multiplex PCR with BIOMED2 TRB-A/B primer pools amplified TRB rearrangements. Using its own MiXCR run on the multiplex PCR reads, TCRdb lists one record per CDR3 protein. This table has 20,000 to 25,000 distinct CDR3 sequences, roughly 29% appearing once. The sample consisted of blood. These receptors all stem from a human donor who had recovered from COVID-19.

CDR3 nucleotides: TGTGCCATCACTGACGGACAGAATCAGCCCCAGCATTTT. It specifies CAITDGQNQPQHF. V usage is TRBV6-5 and J usage is TRBJ1-5, with D possibly TRBD1 on 6 matching bases. Trimming shortened V by 10 bases and J by 4 bases, and 14 bases separated the two germline ends. Germline CDR1 is MNHEY and CDR2 is SVGAGI. The CDR3 has 13 amino acids.

V and J are TRBV20-1 and TRBJ1-1; the match to TRBD1 covers 7 bases. The germline V gene encodes CDR1 DFQATT and CDR2 SNEGSKA (reference sequence). After removal of 5 bases from V and 3 bases from J, the junction contained 3 bases not matched to a gene. There are 12 residues in the CDR3. In DNA form, the CDR3 reads TGCAGTGCTGGCGACAGGGACACTGAAGCTTTCTTT. Amino acids: CSAGDRDTEAFF.

In this sample, this clonotype turned up many times. The genes are TRBV5-5 and TRBJ2-5, with D hard to call. The V and J ends lost 1 base and 5 bases respectively, with 9 bases between them. The CDR3 has 13 residues. The germline gives CDR1 SGHKS, CDR2 YYEKEE (reference sequence). CDR3: CASSLSGPETQYF. In DNA form, the CDR3 reads TGTGCCAGCAGCTTGAGTGGGCCGGAGACCCAGTACTTC.

A remark on this clonotype: A much larger clone is a single base away; this may be a read error. This chain uses TRBV19 with TRBJ2-7; 11 bases map to TRBD2. The germline V gene has CDR1 LNHDA and CDR2 SQIVND (reference sequence). V shed 4 bases, J shed 3 bases, and the junction held 5 bases outside the gene matches. The CDR3 covers 15 residues. The CDR3 DNA reads as TGTGCCAGTAGTACCGCTAGCGGGGGGTGCTACGAGCAGTACTTC. Translation gives CASSTASGGCYEQYF.

This clonotype is labeled medium-sized. The V gene is TRBV19, the J gene TRBJ2-7; D is ambiguous. The CDR3 has 13 amino acids. V shed 1 base and J shed 1 base, with 5 bases lying between them. The germline gives CDR1 LNHDA, CDR2 SQIVND (reference sequence). In nucleotides, the CDR3 is TGTGCCAGTAGTATAGGGCCTTCCTACGAGCAGTACTTC. Its protein product is CASSIGPSYEQYF.

This clonotype was observed a few times. The CDR3 DNA reads as TGTGCCAGTAGTATAACACACTACGGGGAGCAGCCCCAGCATTTT. Translated: CASSITHYGEQPQHF. V and J are TRBV19 and TRBJ1-5, with D unclear. The V end was cut by 2 bases, the J end by 7 bases, with 15 bases between. This CDR3 has 15 amino acids. Germline V gene lookup returns CDR1 LNHDA and CDR2 SQIVND (reference sequence).

This clonotype has more than one count but fewer than ten. This sequence joins TRBV6-1 and TRBJ1-2; unclear D gene. The CDR3 sequence is 12 residues long. V lost 6 bases and J lost 0, with 5 bases in between. CDR1 MNHNS and CDR2 SASEGT come from the germline V gene. The CDR3 here is CASSPSNYGYTF. CDR3 nucleotides: TGTGCCAGCAGCCCTTCTAACTATGGCTACACCTTC.

The chain combines TRBV6-6 with TRBJ2-3, with D possibly matching TRBD2 (6 bases). V lost 2 bases and J 3 bases, leaving 15 bases between the germline ends. The CDR3 has 16 residues. Germline V gene data show CDR1 as MNHNY and CDR2 as SVGAGI (reference sequence). CDR3 protein: CASSYPTSRGTDTQYF. The CDR3 DNA reads TGTGCCAGCAGTTACCCTACTAGCCGGGGGACAGATACGCAGTATTTT.

This clonotype was counted only a few times. This chain uses TRBV24-1 with TRBJ2-3; D might be TRBD2 (6 bases). CDR1 and CDR2 from the germline V gene are KGHDR and SFDVKD. The CDR3 is 16 amino acids. V lost 3 bases, J lost 1 base, and 13 bases lay in between. The CDR3 DNA reads as TGTGCCACCAGTGATGGCGGGACTCCGGGCACAGATACGCAGTATTTT. This gives the protein CATSDGGTPGTDTQYF.

The V and J genes are TRBV12-3 or TRBV12-4 and TRBJ1-5; unclear D gene. V gave up 1 base and J gave up 3 bases, with 10 bases separating them. The CDR3 spans 15 residues. The CDR3 nucleotides read TGTGCCAGCAGTTTAGAATGGGGTGCCAATCAGCCCCAGCATTTT. Translation: CASSLEWGANQPQHF.

This clonotype came up a few times. This chain joins TRBV18 and TRBJ1-2; D uncertain. Trimming left V 6 bases short and J 5 bases short, with 16 bases between. The CDR3 spans 14 residues. Germline lookup yields CDR1 KGHSH and CDR2 LQKENI. CDR3 residues: CASSIQGSTYGYTF. CDR3 DNA: TGTGCCAGCTCCATACAAGGGAGTACGTATGGCTACACCTTC. Drawing the rest from reference TRBV18 and TRBJ1-2, the complete variable domain is NAGVMQNPRHLVRRRGQEARLRCSPMKGHSHVYWYRQLPEEGLKFMVYLQKENIIDESGMPKERFSAEFPKEGPSILRIQQVVRGDSAAYFCASSIQGSTYGYTFGSGTRLTVV.

The chain recombines TRBV15 with TRBJ1-2, with D maybe TRBD1 (5 bases). This CDR3 spans 19 amino acids. V was clipped by 0 bases and J by 0 bases, with 20 bases between them. CDR1 and CDR2 (germline): LNHNV, YYDKDF (reference sequence). The CDR3 is CATSRDRAPGVPANYGYTF. The CDR3 region has the DNA TGTGCCACCAGCAGAGATCGGGCCCCGGGGGTCCCTGCTAACTATGGCTACACCTTC.

Many counts were recorded for this clonotype. The chain employs TRBV27 and TRBJ2-7; possibly TRBD1 or TRBD2 for D (5 bases each). Germline V CDR1 and CDR2: MNHEY, SMNVEV (reference sequence). Deletions cut 8 bases from V and 0 bases from J, with 14 bases between. The CDR3 loop spans 14 amino acids. The DNA for the CDR3 is TGTGCCAGCCGCCCGGGGCAGCTCTCCTACGAGCAGTACTTC. Translating gives CASRPGQLSYEQYF.

This clonotype ranks as medium-sized (0.01 to 0.1%). The rearrangement joins TRBV30 to TRBJ2-2; weak D call: TRBD1 (6 bases). CDR3 length: 13 amino acids. V was cut by 5 bases and J by 0 bases, with 7 bases left in between. CDR1 and CDR2 (germline): GTSNPN, SVGIG (reference sequence). CDR3 bases: TGTGCCTGGGGACAGCCGAACACCGGGGAGCTGTTTTTT. This codes for CAWGQPNTGELFF.

This clonotype was picked up a small number of times. The chain employs TRBV5-1 and TRBJ2-3, with D maybe TRBD2 (7 bases). The germline CDR1 and CDR2 sequences are SGHRS and YFSETQ. Deletions cut 0 bases from V and 2 bases from J, with 16 bases between. The CDR3 spans 17 residues. The CDR3, as DNA: TGCGCCAGCAGCTTGGAGTCTTGGGGGGGCCCCACAGATACGCAGTATTTT. This encodes CASSLESWGGPTDTQYF.

In its sample, this clonotype was seen many times. The chain carries TRBV5-4 and TRBJ2-5; 10 nucleotides match TRBD1. This CDR3 spans 15 amino acids. J was trimmed by 2 bases and V by 4 bases; bases with no gene match: 5. From germline, CDR1 is SGHNT and CDR2 YYREEE (reference sequence). CDR3 loop: CASSGLGQGQETQYF. The CDR3 DNA is TGTGCCAGCAGCGGATTGGGACAGGGGCAAGAGACCCAGTACTTC.

As concerns this clonotype: This may arise from a read error, as a much more abundant clone is one base away. The chain has TRBV19 and TRBJ2-1, with D unclear. The CDR3 is 15 amino acids. Germline CDR1 and CDR2: LNHDA and SQIVND (reference sequence). The CDR3 here is CASSRTENSYNVQFF. DNA for the CDR3: TGTGCCAGTAGCAGGACCGAAAACTCCTACAATGTGCAGTTCTTC.

This clonotype showed up just a few times. The rearrangement joins TRBV12-3 or TRBV12-4 to TRBJ2-1; tentatively, D is TRBD1 (5 bases). The CDR3 is 13 amino acids. V was trimmed by 8 bases and J by 2 bases, leaving 10 bases between them. The CDR3 coding sequence is TGTGCCAGCGAAGACAGTACCTACAATGAGCAGTTCTTC. Its protein product is CASEDSTYNEQFF.

The chain recombines TRBV5-4 with TRBJ1-5; perhaps TRBD1 as D (5 bases). Trimming stripped 2 bases from V and 2 bases from J, with 17 bases between. Germline CDR1 SGHNT, CDR2 YYREEE (reference sequence). This CDR3 is 17 amino acids long. The CDR3 reads CASSLRSGSGGNQPQHF. CDR3 sequence (DNA): TGTGCCAGCAGCTTAAGGTCAGGGTCTGGGGGCAATCAGCCCCAGCATTTT. Complete variable domain (other parts from reference TRBV5-4 and TRBJ1-5): ETGVTQSPTHLIKTRGQQVTLRCSSQSGHNTVSWYQQALGQGPQFIFQYYREEENGRGNFPPRFSGLQFPNYSSELNVNALELDDSALYLCASSLRSGSGGNQPQHFGDGTRLSIL.

This clonotype was observed a single time. V gene TRBV5-1 combines with J gene TRBJ2-3; D is tentatively TRBD1 or TRBD2 (6 bases each). The V gene lost 9 bases and the J gene lost 0 bases, with 11 bases spanning the gap. CDR1 is SGHRS and CDR2 is YFSETQ in the germline V gene. The CDR3 spans 13 residues. CDR3 nucleotides: TGCGCCACCCGAGGGGGGAGCACAGATACGCAGTATTTT. Protein: CATRGGSTDTQYF.

V and J are TRBV6-5 and TRBJ1-1; D possibly corresponds to TRBD1 (5 bases). The germline V gene has CDR1 MNHEY and CDR2 SVGAGI. The CDR3 sequence is 14 residues long. V lost 5 bases, J lost 2 bases, and 12 bases lay in between. The CDR3 sequence: CASSETDDNTEAFF. DNA of the CDR3: TGTGCCAGCAGTGAGACAGACGATAACACTGAAGCTTTCTTT.

This clonotype was counted between two and nine times. The chain uses TRBV18 and TRBJ2-7; maybe TRBD2 (5 bases). In germline, CDR1 is KGHSH, CDR2 LQKENI. The CDR3 has 15 amino acids. V gave up 0 bases and J gave up 5 bases, with 14 bases separating them. As DNA, the CDR3 is TGTGCCAGCTCACCACCGGCGGGCTCATCCCACGAGCAGTACTTC. The encoded protein is CASSPPAGSSHEQYF.

The J gene is TRBJ2-2, the V gene TRBV20-1; D may be TRBD1 or TRBD2 (6 bases each). Trimming shortened V by 2 bases and J by 1 base, and 8 bases separated the two germline ends. The CDR3 consists of 14 residues. Looked up from germline, CDR1 is DFQATT and CDR2 is SNEGSKA (reference sequence). CDR3 nucleotide sequence: TGCAGTGCTAGAAGGGGGGTGAACACCGGGGAGCTGTTTTTT. Amino acids: CSARRGVNTGELFF.